Listed below are T cell receptor beta chains from one sample, sequenced in a study of blood T cell repertoires in COVID-19. Sequenced by immunoSEQ multiplex PCR; TCRdb stores in-frame clones only, minus some. The table records fewer than 350,000 clones, approximately 92% of them present only once. Sequencing was performed on peripheral blood. The origin of the receptors is a woman aged 25 to 39 with COVID-19, enrolled during active disease. CDR3s include the opening cysteine and the closing phenylalanine or tryptophan. The D gene is left open where the match is weak. Part of the rows lack a size; the others show once, few, many or a class for expanded clones.

CATSDPTGDDQPQHF	TGTGCCACCAGTGACCCGACAGGGGACGACCAGCCCCAGCATTTT	TRBV24-1	TRBD1	TRBJ1-5	.
CASSLRDRGTEAFF	TGTGCCAGCAGCCTCCGGGACAGGGGCACTGAAGCTTTCTTT	TRBV3-1/TRBV3-2	TRBD1	TRBJ1-1	.
CASSQGASGSYEQYF	TGCGCCAGCAGCCAAGGTGCCAGTGGCTCCTACGAGCAGTACTTC	TRBV4-1	.	TRBJ2-7	once
CASSLDGIETQYF	TGTGCCAGCAGCTTAGACGGGATTGAGACCCAGTACTTC	TRBV7-2	.	TRBJ2-5	.
CASSAKGGFDEQYF	TGTGCCAGCTCAGCCAAGGGGGGGTTTGACGAGCAGTACTTC	TRBV18	.	TRBJ2-7	.
CASSPFKDRGAGELFF	TGTGCCAGCAGCCCATTCAAGGACAGGGGGGCCGGGGAGCTGTTTTTT	TRBV7-2	TRBD1	TRBJ2-2	.
CASSPPGGTEAFF	TGTGCCAGCTCACCACCGGGGGGCACTGAAGCTTTCTTT	TRBV18	.	TRBJ1-1	few
CASNSGQGRYGYTF	TGTGCCAGCAATTCGGGACAGGGCCGGTATGGCTACACCTTC	TRBV6-5	TRBD1	TRBJ1-2	once
CAWSVLGDSEAFF	TGTGCCTGGAGTGTACTTGGCGACTCTGAAGCTTTCTTT	TRBV30	.	TRBJ1-1	.
CAWSPQGDQPQHF	TGTGCCTGGAGTCCCCAGGGGGACCAGCCCCAGCATTTT	TRBV30	TRBD1	TRBJ1-5	.
CASSSPDRNTEAFF	TGTGCCAGCAGCAGTCCGGACAGGAACACTGAAGCTTTCTTT	TRBV7-9	.	TRBJ1-1	.
CASSLDLTDTQYF	TGTGCCAGCAGTTTAGACTTGACAGATACGCAGTATTTT	TRBV12-3/TRBV12-4	.	TRBJ2-3	.
CASSPGQGELFF	TGTGCCAGCAGTCCCGGACAGGGGGAGCTGTTTTTT	TRBV12-3/TRBV12-4	.	TRBJ2-2	.
CSVVTQFGEKLFF	TGCAGCGTTGTGACTCAATTTGGTGAAAAACTGTTTTTT	TRBV29-1	.	TRBJ1-4	.
CASSLQSGAGELFF	TGTGCCAGCAGCTTACAATCAGGGGCGGGGGAGCTGTTTTTT	TRBV7-9	.	TRBJ2-2	.
CASSSQTSRETQYF	TGCGCCAGCAGCTCTCAGACTAGCCGGGAGACCCAGTACTTC	TRBV4-1	TRBD2	TRBJ2-5	.
CASSLGSSGNTIYF	TGCGCCAGCAGCTTGGGTTCTTCTGGAAACACCATATATTTT	TRBV5-1	.	TRBJ1-3	.
CASSLGTSGSPGELFF	TGCGCCAGCAGCTTGGGAACTAGCGGGAGCCCCGGGGAGCTGTTTTTT	TRBV5-1	TRBD2	TRBJ2-2	.
CASSLDEVLTYEQYF	TGTGCCAGCAGCTTAGACGAGGTATTAACCTACGAGCAGTACTTC	TRBV7-8	.	TRBJ2-7	.
CASSQDRGRTDTQYF	TGTGCCAGCAGTCAAGACAGGGGGCGCACAGATACGCAGTATTTT	TRBV6-6	TRBD1	TRBJ2-3	.
CASSPMKASGNTDTQYF	TGTGCCAGCAGCCCTATGAAGGCTAGCGGGAATACAGATACGCAGTATTTT	TRBV4-2	TRBD2	TRBJ2-3	.
CAGSLAGVQPQHF	TGTGCCGGCAGTTTAGCGGGAGTGCAGCCCCAGCATTTT	TRBV28	.	TRBJ1-5	.
CASSIGQGFTEAFF	TGTGCCAGTAGTATCGGACAGGGGTTCACTGAAGCTTTCTTT	TRBV19	TRBD1	TRBJ1-1	.
CASSWGDRAGYTF	TGTGCCAGCAGCTGGGGGGACAGGGCTGGCTACACCTTC	TRBV5-5	TRBD1	TRBJ1-2	.